Presented here are 5 T cell receptor beta chains from one specimen sequenced in a study of control samples from healthy donors and cancer patients. The table came from immunoSEQ multiplex PCR; TCRdb's copy has only in-frame clones and leaves some out. The sample records 150,000 to 200,000 clones, 96% being singletons. Specimen: blood. These receptors were collected from a woman aged 25 to 39 in good health.

The V gene is TRBV6-6, the J gene TRBJ1-1; D call uncertain. Germline V gene sequence: CDR1 MNHNY, CDR2 SVGAGI (reference sequence). This CDR3 region has 15 residues. V was pared by 4 bases and J by 1 base, with 13 bases between. DNA for the CDR3: TGTGCCAGCAGTTTACGAAATTTGGAGAACACTGAAGCTTTCTTT. This encodes CASSLRNLENTEAFF.

The J gene is TRBJ2-1, the V gene TRBV11-2; D is undetermined. Germline CDR1 and CDR2: SGHAT and FQNNGV. The CDR3 sequence is 14 residues long. Trimming cost V 5 bases and J 0 bases, with 8 bases left between them. The chain's CDR3 is CASSQVTSYNEQFF. In nucleotides, the CDR3 is TGTGCCAGCAGCCAAGTAACCTCCTACAATGAGCAGTTCTTC.

The gene calls are TRBV2 and TRBJ2-6; a weak D match, TRBD1 (6 bases). CDR1 SNHLY and CDR2 FYNNEI come from the germline V gene. This CDR3 spans 16 amino acids. The germline V and J ends were trimmed by 8 bases and 2 bases, with 16 bases remaining between them. The CDR3 sequence: CASRKGEAPGANVLTF. The CDR3 coding sequence is TGTGCCAGCCGTAAGGGGGAAGCTCCTGGGGCCAACGTCCTGACTTTC.

In DNA form, the CDR3 reads TGTGCCAGCAGCACTGGACAGGGGGCCTGGGAGACCCAGTACTTC. Translated: CASSTGQGAWETQYF. V and J are TRBV11-2 and TRBJ2-5; 11 bases are shared with TRBD1. CDR3 length: 15 residues. The junction had 7 bases not matched to a gene; V was cut back by 5 bases and J by 5 bases. The germline V gene encodes CDR1 SGHAT and CDR2 FQNNGV.

The V and J genes are TRBV5-1 and TRBJ1-4; 7 nucleotides agree with TRBD1. CDR1 SGHRS and CDR2 YFSETQ come from the germline V gene. The V segment lost 3 bases and the J segment 6 bases; nucleotides outside the gene matches: 11. The CDR3 is made up of 16 amino acids. The CDR3 reads CASSSGGQSFYEKLFF. In DNA, the CDR3 is TGCGCCAGCAGCTCTGGGGGACAGTCGTTTTATGAAAAACTGTTTTTT. Variable domain in full (rest from reference TRBV5-1 and TRBJ1-4): KAGVTQTPRYLIKTRGQQVTLSCSPISGHRSVSWYQQTPGQGLQFLFEYFSETQRNKGNFPGRFSGRQFSNSRSEMNVSTLELGDSALYLCASSSGGQSFYEKLFFGSGTQLSVL.